The T cell receptor (beta chain) described here comes from a study of T cell clonotyping in hematopoietic cell transplantation. Only in-frame clones appear in the TCRdb table, and some are missing; sequencing was by immunoSEQ multiplex PCR. Counted here are around 25,000 clones, roughly 95% occurring once; the ten biggest clones make up 1.4% to 1.5%. This CDR3 contains 15 residues. Trimming cost V 6 bases and J 1 base, with 15 bases left between them. Germline V gene lookup returns CDR1 SNHLY and CDR2 FYNNEI. Worth noting for this clone: Its target is unknown.

Study-wide results and limits: Recipient TCR diversity dropped after transplant; expanded clonotypes rose from day 30 to 180. Without cell sorting, CD4 versus CD8 contributions remain unresolved. At the given depth, recipient repertoires were over 95% de novo clonotypes. Higher Inverse Simpson Index values in graft donor and pretransplant recipient predicted broader posttransplant TCR diversity.

The sequencing input was peripheral blood mononuclear cells. The chain carries TRBV2 and TRBJ1-1, with D possibly matching TRBD1 (6 bases). The source of this sequence is a man aged 50 to 60 in good health. Some clones in this sample may be carry-over from other donors' samples. The CDR3 here is CASSAKYRENTEAFF. The CDR3 DNA is TGTGCCAGCAGCGCTAAATACAGGGAGAACACTGAAGCTTTCTTT.